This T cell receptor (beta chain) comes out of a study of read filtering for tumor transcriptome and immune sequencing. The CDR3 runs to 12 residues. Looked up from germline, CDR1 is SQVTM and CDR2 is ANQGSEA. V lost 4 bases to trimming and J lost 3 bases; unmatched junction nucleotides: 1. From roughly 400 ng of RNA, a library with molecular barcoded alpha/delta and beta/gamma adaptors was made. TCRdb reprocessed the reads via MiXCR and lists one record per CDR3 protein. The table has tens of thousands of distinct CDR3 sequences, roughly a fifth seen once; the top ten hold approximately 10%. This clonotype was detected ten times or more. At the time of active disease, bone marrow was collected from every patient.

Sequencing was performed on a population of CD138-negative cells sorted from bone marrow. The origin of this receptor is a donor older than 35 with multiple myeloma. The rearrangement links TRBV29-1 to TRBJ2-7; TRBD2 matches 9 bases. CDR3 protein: CSVVSGSYEQYF. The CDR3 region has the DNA TGCAGCGTTGTTAGCGGGAGCTACGAGCAGTACTTC.